What follows are 15 T cell receptor beta chains derived from one specimen sequenced in a study of technical replicates of blood from a few donors. The table came from immunoSEQ multiplex PCR; TCRdb's copy has only in-frame clones and leaves some out. There are approximately 60,000 clones in the sample; around 85% occur only once, and more than 4.5% lies in the top ten. Material: PBMCs. These receptors were obtained from a human donor in good health. Some clones in this sample may be carry-over from other donors' samples.

This clone has only one observation. V is TRBV6-4 and J is TRBJ2-3; TRBD2 matches at 10 bases. CDR3 length equals 15 residues. Looked up from germline, CDR1 is MRHNA and CDR2 is SNTAGT. With V trimmed by 3 bases and J by 4 bases, 4 bases remained unmatched. CDR3 region: CASSETSGISDTQYF. The CDR3 coding sequence is TGTGCCAGCAGTGAAACTAGCGGGATTTCAGATACGCAGTATTTT.

This sequence joins TRBV7-6 and TRBJ2-5; D not resolved. Deletions cut 3 bases from V and 4 bases from J, with 9 bases between. This CDR3 has 13 amino acids. Germline V lookup: CDR1 SGHVS, CDR2 FNYEAQ. The CDR3 bases are TGTGCCAGCAGCTTGGTGGCCTTAGAGACCCAGTACTTC. Its protein is CASSLVALETQYF.

This clone was detected only a few times. The V gene is TRBV27, the J gene TRBJ1-6; 10 nucleotides agree with TRBD1. Germline V gene lookup returns CDR1 MNHEY and CDR2 SMNVEV (reference sequence). The CDR3 loop spans 13 amino acids. The junction had 4 bases not matched to a gene; V was cut back by 7 bases and J by 10 bases. The CDR3 region is CASKGQGSSPLHF. The DNA of the CDR3 is TGTGCCAGCAAGGGACAGGGGTCCTCACCCCTCCACTTT.

The chain combines TRBV7-8 with TRBJ1-2; 8 bases fit TRBD1. Trimming took 5 bases from V and 5 from J; bases not matched to a gene: 13. The CDR3 covers 16 residues. CDR1 is SGHVS and CDR2 is FQNEAQ in the germline V gene. Here the CDR3 DNA reads TGTGCCAGCAGCCTCCTGGGGGGACAGGCTTGGTATGGCTACACCTTC. It encodes CASSLLGGQAWYGYTF.

The chain carries TRBV27 and TRBJ2-1, with 9 nucleotides matching TRBD2. The germline CDR1 and CDR2 sequences are MNHEY and SMNVEV (reference sequence). V shed 6 bases and J 5 bases; nucleotides not matched to a gene: 11. CDR3 size: 16 residues. CDR3 sequence: CASSPLSGSSDNEQFF. The CDR3, as DNA: TGTGCCAGCAGCCCCCTTAGCGGGAGTAGCGACAATGAGCAGTTCTTC.

This chain links TRBV4-2 with TRBJ1-1; TRBD1 agrees at 10 bases. The length of the CDR3 is 15 residues. The V and J ends lost 4 bases and 1 base, in that order; junction bases with no gene match: 3. Germline CDR1 LGHNA, CDR2 YNFKEQ. The CDR3 bases are TGTGCCAGCAGCCCCCGGGACAGGGGGAACACTGAAGCTTTCTTT. Its protein product is CASSPRDRGNTEAFF.

This clone was observed a single time. CDR3 DNA: TGTGCCAGCAGTGACTTCCCTGGGACAGGGTCCTACAATGAGCAGTTCTTC. It yields the protein CASSDFPGTGSYNEQFF. This chain uses TRBV6-1 with TRBJ2-1; 9 bases match TRBD1. V lost 3 bases, J lost 1 base, and 7 bases stayed unmatched. This CDR3 spans 17 amino acids. Germline lookup yields CDR1 MNHNS and CDR2 SASEGT.

This chain joins TRBV5-6 and TRBJ2-7, with TRBD1 matching over 7 bases. The CDR3 covers 14 residues. J lost 7 bases, V lost 0 bases, and 7 bases had no gene match. In germline, CDR1 is SGHDT, CDR2 YYEEEE. The CDR3 protein is CASSLVGGYREQYF. CDR3 in DNA: TGTGCCAGCAGCTTGGTAGGGGGCTATCGGGAGCAGTACTTC.

The chain couples TRBV5-1 to TRBJ2-7; weak D call: TRBD2 (5 bases). The CDR3 is 13 residues long. CDR1 is SGHRS, CDR2 YFSETQ, per germline. With 5 bases removed from V and 5 bases from J, the gap between germline ends came to 14 bases. The DNA of the CDR3 is TGCGCCAGCAGTTCTGAGGGTATCGACGAGCAGTACTTC. It encodes CASSSEGIDEQYF.

The chain recombines TRBV4-1 with TRBJ1-5; no definite D call. The CDR3 extends over 15 amino acids. Trimming took off 6 bases at V and 0 bases at J, with 12 bases between the two ends. The germline CDR1 and CDR2 sequences are MGHRA and YSYEKL. As DNA, the CDR3 is TGCGCCAGCAGACACTCCCTAGATAGCAATCAGCCCCAGCATTTT. It translates to CASRHSLDSNQPQHF.

The chain is built from TRBV30 and TRBJ2-3; 15 bases fit TRBD2. The V and J ends lost 2 bases and 5 bases, in that order; junction bases with no gene match: 5. Germline V gene lookup returns CDR1 GTSNPN and CDR2 SVGIG (reference sequence). The CDR3 is 16 residues long. Here the CDR3 DNA reads TGTGCCTGGAGTCCGGGACTAGCGGGAGGCAGAGATACGCAGTATTTT. This translates into CAWSPGLAGGRDTQYF.

In this sample, this clone turned up once. This rearrangement joins TRBV4-2 to TRBJ1-1; 11 bases are shared with TRBD1. Germline-derived CDR1 and CDR2 are LGHNA and YNFKEQ. V gave up 4 bases and J gave up 1 base; unmatched junction bases: 8. The CDR3 sequence is 17 residues long. For the CDR3, the DNA is TGTGCCAGCAGCCCCGGGACAGGGGGTTCGGGGAACACTGAAGCTTTCTTT. As protein: CASSPGTGGSGNTEAFF.

This clone was seen a handful of times. The CDR3 sequence is CASGWTGSHTIYF. CDR3 bases: TGTGCTAGTGGTTGGACAGGGTCCCACACCATATATTTT. The V gene is TRBV12-5, the J gene TRBJ1-3; 8 bases line up with TRBD1. This CDR3 contains 13 residues. V lost 4 bases and J lost 8; bases outside the gene matches: 4. Germline-derived CDR1 and CDR2 are LGHNT and FRNRAP.

CDR3: CASSHLDRGPNTEAFF. The CDR3, as DNA: TGCGCCAGCAGCCACTTGGACAGGGGACCCAACACTGAAGCTTTCTTT. The rearrangement joins TRBV4-1 to TRBJ1-1, with 9 bases aligning to TRBD1. V was pared by 3 bases and J by 2 bases, with 7 bases of the junction left unmatched. Looked up from germline, CDR1 is MGHRA and CDR2 is YSYEKL. CDR3 length: 16 amino acids.

The rearrangement uses TRBV7-2 and TRBJ2-7; tentatively, D is TRBD1 (6 bases). V was clipped by 2 bases and J by 6 bases, with 17 bases between them. Germline values: CDR1 SGHTA, CDR2 FQGNSA. The CDR3 length is 15 residues. The CDR3 region has the DNA TGTGCCAGCAGCTTACAGACCTCAAGAGGGGGCGAGCAGTACTTC. This sequence encodes CASSLQTSRGGEQYF.